This T cell receptor (beta chain) was sequenced in a study of cytomegalovirus exposure and HLA in healthy donors. The CDR3 runs to 17 residues. The PCR was carried out with 60 Vbeta primers and 13 Jbeta primers. Here immunoSEQ multiplex PCR was the method, and the copy in TCRdb shows in-frame clones only, minus some. The table lists under 200,000 clones, with 6.5% in the top ten. The J gene is TRBJ1-2, the V gene TRBV21-1; the tabulated D call, TRBD1, remains unverified against the DNA. TRBV21-1 is classified as a pseudogene. This clonotype originated in a man aged 25 to 40 in good health and CMV-seronegative. Material: PBMCs. The CDR3 nucleotides read TGTGCCAGCAGCAAAAGGGGGGGGACGACAGGGGTGTATGGCTACACCTTC. Amino acid sequence: CASSKRGGTTGVYGYTF.